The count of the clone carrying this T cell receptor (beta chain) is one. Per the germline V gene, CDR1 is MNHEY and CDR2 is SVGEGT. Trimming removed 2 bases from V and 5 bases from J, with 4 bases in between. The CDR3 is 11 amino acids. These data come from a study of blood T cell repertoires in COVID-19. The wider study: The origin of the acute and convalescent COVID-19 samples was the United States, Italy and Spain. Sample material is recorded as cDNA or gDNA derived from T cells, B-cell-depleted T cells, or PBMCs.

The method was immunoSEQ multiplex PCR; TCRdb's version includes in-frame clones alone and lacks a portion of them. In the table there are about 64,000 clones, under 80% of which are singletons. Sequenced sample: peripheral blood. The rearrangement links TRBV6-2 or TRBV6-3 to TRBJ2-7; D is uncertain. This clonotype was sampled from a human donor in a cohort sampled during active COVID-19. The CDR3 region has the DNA TGTGCCAGCAGTTACCTAAACGAGCAGTACTTC. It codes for CASSYLNEQYF.